This entry is about one TCR beta chain. These data belong to a study of blood T cell repertoires in COVID-19. V lost 8 bases and J lost 2; bases outside the gene matches: 1. Per germline, CDR1 SNHLY and CDR2 FYNNEI. CDR3 length: 12 residues. Original handling: Reference gene primer amplification gave nucleated cell count estimates. Clones were sequenced by immunoSEQ multiplex PCR, and TCRdb holds only the in-frame ones, with some missing. That table is the source of V, J and clone size, and D and trimming were worked out from the DNA. The sample lists 200,000 to 250,000 clones, approximately 80% occurring once.

The sample taken for sequencing was peripheral blood. The chain links TRBV2 to TRBJ1-2; TRBD1 aligns across 8 bases. The receptor comes from a man aged 50-59 years with active or convalescent COVID-19. The DNA of the CDR3 is TGTGCCAGCGGGGACAGGAACTATGGCTACACCTTC. Amino acids: CASGDRNYGYTF.